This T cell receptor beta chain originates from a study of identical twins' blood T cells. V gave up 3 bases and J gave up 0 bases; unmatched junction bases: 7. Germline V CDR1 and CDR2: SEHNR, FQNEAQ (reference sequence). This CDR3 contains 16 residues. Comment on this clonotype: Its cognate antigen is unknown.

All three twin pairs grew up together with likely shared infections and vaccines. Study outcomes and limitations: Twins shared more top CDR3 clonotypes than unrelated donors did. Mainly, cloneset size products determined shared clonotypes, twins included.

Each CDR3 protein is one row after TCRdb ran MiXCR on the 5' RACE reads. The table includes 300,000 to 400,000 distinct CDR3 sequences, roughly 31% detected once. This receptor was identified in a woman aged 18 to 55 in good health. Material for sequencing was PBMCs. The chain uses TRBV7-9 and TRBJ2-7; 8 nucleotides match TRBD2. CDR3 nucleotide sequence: TGTGCCAGCAGCTTGAGGCTAGCGGGTTCCTCCTACGAGCAGTACTTC. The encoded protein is CASSLRLAGSSYEQYF.